This T cell receptor (beta chain) was sequenced in a study of identical twins. This clonotype came up a few times. Its matching antigen is unknown. This CDR3 comprises 16 residues. Germline V gene data show CDR1 as SGDLS and CDR2 as YYNGEE. Losses at the gene ends were 0 bases for V and 5 bases for J; bases not matched to a gene: 6. TCRdb passed the 5' RACE reads through MiXCR, listing each CDR3 protein once. Among roughly 230,000 distinct CDR3 sequences, about 8.3% were seen once, and the ten largest hold 2.5% to 3.5%. Broader study findings: The more abundant beta clonotypes in cord blood had fewer insertions, and memory repertoires did not show this. In beta out-of-frame sequences, the excess sharing between twins was weaker.

The same data also went into a second study, on yellow fever vaccine responses in identical twins.

Sequencing was performed on CD8+ T cells sorted from blood. The sequence came from a woman aged 18 to 35 in good health. The chain links TRBV9 to TRBJ2-1; 9 bases agree with TRBD1. The CDR3 sequence: CASSVAGTGNDNEQFF. CDR3 bases: TGTGCCAGCAGCGTAGCAGGGACAGGGAACGACAATGAGCAGTTCTTC.